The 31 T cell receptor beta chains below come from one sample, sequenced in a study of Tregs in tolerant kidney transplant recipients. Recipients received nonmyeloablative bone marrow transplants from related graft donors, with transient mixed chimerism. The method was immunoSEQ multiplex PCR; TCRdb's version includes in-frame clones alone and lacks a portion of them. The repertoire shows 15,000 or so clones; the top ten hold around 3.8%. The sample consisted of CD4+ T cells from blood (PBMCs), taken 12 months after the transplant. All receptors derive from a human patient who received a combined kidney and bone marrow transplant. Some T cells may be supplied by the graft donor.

Partial CDR3 DNA: TGTGCCAGCAGTAATCAACCGGGACTAGTTGTATCCAATGAG. Its translation: CASSNQPGLVVSNE. The CDR3 reads in full as CASSNQPGLVVSNEQFF. The genes are TRBV2 and TRBJ2-1; 8 nucleotides agree with TRBD2. The read falls 3 residues short of the CDR3 end, and the missing part is taken from the germline J gene. This CDR3 contains 17 residues. With 5 bases clipped from V and 6 bases from J, the junction kept 15 bases outside the gene matches. The germline V gene encodes CDR1 SNHLY and CDR2 FYNNEI.

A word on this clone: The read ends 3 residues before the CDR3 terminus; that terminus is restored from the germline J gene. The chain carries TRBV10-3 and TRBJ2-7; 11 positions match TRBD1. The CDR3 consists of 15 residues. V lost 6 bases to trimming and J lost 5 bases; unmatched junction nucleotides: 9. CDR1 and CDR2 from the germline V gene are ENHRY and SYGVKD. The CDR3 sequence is CAIRTQDRGPHEQYF. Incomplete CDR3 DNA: TGTGCCATCAGGACCCAGGACAGGGGGCCCCACGAG.

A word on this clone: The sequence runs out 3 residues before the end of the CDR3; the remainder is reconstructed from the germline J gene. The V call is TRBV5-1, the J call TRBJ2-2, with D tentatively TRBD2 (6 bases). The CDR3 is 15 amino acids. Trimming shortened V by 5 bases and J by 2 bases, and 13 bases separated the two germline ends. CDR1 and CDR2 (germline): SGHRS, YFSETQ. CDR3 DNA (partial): TGCGCCAGCAGTCCGGGACTTTTCAACACCGGGGAG. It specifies CASSPGLFNTGE. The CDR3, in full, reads CASSPGLFNTGELFF.

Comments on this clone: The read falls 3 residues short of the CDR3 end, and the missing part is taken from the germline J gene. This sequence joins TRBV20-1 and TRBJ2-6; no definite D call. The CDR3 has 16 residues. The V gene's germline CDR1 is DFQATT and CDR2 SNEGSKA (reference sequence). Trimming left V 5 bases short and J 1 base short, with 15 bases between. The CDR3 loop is CSASAAALSGANVLTF. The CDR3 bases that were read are TGCAGTGCTTCGGCGGCAGCCTTATCTGGGGCCAACGTC.

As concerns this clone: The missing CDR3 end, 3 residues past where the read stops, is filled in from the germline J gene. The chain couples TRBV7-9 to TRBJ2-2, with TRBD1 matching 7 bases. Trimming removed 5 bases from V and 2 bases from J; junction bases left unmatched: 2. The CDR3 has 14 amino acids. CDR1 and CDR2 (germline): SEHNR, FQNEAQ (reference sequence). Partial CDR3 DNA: TGTGCCAGCAGCCGGGACAGCAACACCGGGGAG. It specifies CASSRDSNTGE. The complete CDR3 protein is CASSRDSNTGELFF.

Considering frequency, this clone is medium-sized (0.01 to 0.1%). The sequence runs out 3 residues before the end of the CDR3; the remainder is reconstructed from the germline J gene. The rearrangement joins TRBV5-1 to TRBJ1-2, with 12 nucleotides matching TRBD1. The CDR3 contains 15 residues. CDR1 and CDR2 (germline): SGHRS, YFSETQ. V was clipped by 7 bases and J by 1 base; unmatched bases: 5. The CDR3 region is CASGTGGASNYGYTF. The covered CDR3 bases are TGCGCCAGCGGGACAGGGGGCGCGAGTAACTATGGC.

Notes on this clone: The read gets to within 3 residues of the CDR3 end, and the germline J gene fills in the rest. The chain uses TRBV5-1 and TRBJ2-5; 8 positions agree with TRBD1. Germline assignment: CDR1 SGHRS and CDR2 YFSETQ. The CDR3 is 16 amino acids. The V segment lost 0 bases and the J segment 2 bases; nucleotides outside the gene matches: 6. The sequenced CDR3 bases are TGCGCCAGCAGCTTGGTGGGACAGGTGTTTCAAGAGACC. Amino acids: CASSLVGQVFQET. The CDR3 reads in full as CASSLVGQVFQETQYF.

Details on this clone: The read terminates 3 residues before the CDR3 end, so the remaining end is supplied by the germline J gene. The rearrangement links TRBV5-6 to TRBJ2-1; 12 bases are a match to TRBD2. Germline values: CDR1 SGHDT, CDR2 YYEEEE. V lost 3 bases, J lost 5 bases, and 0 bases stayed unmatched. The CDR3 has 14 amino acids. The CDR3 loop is CASSWTSGDNEQFF. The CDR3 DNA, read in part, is TGTGCCAGCAGCTGGACTAGCGGGGACAATGAG.

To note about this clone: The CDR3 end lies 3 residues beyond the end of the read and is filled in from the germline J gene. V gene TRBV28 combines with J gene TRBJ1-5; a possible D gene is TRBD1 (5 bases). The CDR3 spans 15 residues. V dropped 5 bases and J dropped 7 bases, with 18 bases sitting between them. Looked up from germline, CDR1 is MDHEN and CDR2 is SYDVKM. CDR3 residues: CASSPATEFEQPQHF. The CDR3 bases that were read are TGTGCCAGCAGTCCTGCGACAGAGTTTGAACAGCCC. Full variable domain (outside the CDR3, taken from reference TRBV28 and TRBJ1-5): DVKVTQSSRYLVKRTGEKVFLECVQDMDHENMFWYRQDPGLGLRLIYFSYDVKMKEKGDIPEGYSVSREKKERFSLILESASTNQTSMYLCASSPATEFEQPQHFGDGTRLSIL.

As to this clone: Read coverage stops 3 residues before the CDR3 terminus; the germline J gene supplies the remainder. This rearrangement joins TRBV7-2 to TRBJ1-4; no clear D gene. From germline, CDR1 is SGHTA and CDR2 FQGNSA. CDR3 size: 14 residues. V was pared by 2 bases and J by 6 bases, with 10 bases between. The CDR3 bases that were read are TGTGCCAGCAGCTTAATCCCGCAGTATGAAAAA. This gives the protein CASSLIPQYEK. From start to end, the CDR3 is CASSLIPQYEKLFF.

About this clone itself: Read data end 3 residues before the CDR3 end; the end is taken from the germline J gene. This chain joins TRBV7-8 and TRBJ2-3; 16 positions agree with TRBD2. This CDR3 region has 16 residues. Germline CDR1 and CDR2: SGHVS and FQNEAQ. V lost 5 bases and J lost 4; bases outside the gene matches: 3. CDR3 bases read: TGTGCCAGCAGCCAGGGACTAGCGGGAGGGGCAGATACG. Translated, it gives CASSQGLAGGADT. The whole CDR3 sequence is CASSQGLAGGADTQYF.

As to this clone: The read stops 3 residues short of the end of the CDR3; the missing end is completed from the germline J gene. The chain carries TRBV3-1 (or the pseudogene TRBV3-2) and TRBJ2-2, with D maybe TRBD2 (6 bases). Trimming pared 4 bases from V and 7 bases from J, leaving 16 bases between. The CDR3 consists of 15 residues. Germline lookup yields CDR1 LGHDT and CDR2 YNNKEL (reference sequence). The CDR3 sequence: CASSLLGGEHGELFF. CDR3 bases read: TGTGCCAGCAGCCTTCTCGGAGGGGAGCACGGGGAG.

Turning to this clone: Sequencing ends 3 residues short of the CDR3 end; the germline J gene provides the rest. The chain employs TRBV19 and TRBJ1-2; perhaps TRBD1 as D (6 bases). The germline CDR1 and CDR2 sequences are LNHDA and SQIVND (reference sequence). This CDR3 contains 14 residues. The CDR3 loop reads CATEPGQKLFGYTF. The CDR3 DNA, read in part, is TGTGCCACAGAACCGGGACAAAAACTATTCGGC. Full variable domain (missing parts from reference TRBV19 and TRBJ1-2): DGGITQSPKYLFRKEGQNVTLSCEQNLNHDAMYWYRQDPGQGLRLIYYSQIVNDFQKGDIAEGYSVSREKKESFPLTVTSAQKNPTAFYLCATEPGQKLFGYTFGSGTRLTVV.

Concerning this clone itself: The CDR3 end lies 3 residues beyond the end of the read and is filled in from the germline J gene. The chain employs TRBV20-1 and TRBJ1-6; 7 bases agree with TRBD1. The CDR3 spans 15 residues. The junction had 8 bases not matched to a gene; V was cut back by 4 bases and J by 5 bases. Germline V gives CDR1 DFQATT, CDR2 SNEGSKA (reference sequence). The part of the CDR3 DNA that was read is TGCAGTGCTAATACCCCGGGACAGAATAATTCACCC. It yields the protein CSANTPGQNNSP. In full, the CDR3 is CSANTPGQNNSPLHF.

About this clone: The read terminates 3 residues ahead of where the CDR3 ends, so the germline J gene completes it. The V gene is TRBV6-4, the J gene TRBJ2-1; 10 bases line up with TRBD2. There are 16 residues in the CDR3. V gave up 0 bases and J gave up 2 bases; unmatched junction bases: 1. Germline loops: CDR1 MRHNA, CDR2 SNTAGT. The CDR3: CASSDSSGRPYNEQFF. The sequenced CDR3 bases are TGTGCCAGCAGTGACTCTAGCGGGAGGCCCTACAATGAG.

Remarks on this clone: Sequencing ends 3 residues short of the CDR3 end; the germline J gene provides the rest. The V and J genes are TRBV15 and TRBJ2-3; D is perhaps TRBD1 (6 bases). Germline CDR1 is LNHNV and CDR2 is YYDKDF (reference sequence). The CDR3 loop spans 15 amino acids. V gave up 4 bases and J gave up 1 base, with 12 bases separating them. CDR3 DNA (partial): TGTGCCACCAGCAAACCGGGACACCGCACAGATACG. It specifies CATSKPGHRTDT. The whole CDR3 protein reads CATSKPGHRTDTQYF. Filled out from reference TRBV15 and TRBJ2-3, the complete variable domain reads DAMVIQNPRYQVTQFGKPVTLSCSQTLNHNVMYWYQQKSSQAPKLLFHYYDKDFNNEADTPDNFQSRRPNTSFCFLDIRSPGLGDTAMYLCATSKPGHRTDTQYFGPGTRLTVL.

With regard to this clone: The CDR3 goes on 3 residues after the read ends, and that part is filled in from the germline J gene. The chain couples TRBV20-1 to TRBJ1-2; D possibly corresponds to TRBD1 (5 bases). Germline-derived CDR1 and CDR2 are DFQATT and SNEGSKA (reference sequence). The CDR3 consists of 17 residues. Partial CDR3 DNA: TGCAGTGCCCCGAGGGGTAGGGGTGACAGTGGGGTAGGAGGC. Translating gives CSAPRGRGDSGVGG. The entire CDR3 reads CSAPRGRGDSGVGGYTF.

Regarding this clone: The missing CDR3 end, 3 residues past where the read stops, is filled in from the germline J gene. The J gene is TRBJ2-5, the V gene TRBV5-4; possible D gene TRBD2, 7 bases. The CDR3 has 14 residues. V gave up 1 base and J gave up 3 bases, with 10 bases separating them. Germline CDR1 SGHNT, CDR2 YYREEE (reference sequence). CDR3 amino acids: CASSLTGTKETQYF. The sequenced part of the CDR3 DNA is TGTGCCAGCAGCTTGACAGGGACTAAAGAGACC.

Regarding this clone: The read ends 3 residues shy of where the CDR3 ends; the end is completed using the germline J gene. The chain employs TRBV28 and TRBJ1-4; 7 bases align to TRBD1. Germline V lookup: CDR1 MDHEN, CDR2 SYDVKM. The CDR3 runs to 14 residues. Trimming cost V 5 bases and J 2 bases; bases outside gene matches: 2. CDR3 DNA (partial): TGTGCCAGCAGTCTGACAGGGACTAATGAAAAA. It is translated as CASSLTGTNEK. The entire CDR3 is CASSLTGTNEKLFF.

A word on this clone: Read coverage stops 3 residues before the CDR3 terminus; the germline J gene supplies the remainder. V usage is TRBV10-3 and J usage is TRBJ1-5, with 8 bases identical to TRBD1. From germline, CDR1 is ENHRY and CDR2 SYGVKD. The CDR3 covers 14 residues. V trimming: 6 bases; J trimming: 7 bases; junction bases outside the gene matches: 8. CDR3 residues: CAISPSGGEQPQHF. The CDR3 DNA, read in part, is TGTGCCATCAGCCCTTCAGGGGGCGAACAGCCC.

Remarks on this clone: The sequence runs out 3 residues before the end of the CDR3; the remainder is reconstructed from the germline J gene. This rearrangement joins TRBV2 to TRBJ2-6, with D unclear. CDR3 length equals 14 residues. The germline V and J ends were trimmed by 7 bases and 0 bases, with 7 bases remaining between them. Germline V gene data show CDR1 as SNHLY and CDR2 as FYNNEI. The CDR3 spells CASTGSSGANVLTF. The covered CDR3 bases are TGTGCCAGCACTGGTAGCTCTGGGGCCAACGTC.

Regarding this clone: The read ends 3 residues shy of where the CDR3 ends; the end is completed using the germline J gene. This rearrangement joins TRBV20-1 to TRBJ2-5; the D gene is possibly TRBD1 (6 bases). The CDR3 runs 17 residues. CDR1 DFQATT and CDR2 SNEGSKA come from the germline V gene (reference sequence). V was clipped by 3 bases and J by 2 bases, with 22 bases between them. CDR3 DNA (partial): TGCAGTGCTAGGGAGAGGGTTAAGGGGACAATACAAGAGACC. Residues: CSARERVKGTIQET. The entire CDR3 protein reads CSARERVKGTIQETQYF.

CDR3 residues: CASSLKGNTEAFF. CDR3 DNA, as far as it was read: TGTGCCAGCAGTTTAAAGGGGAACACTGAA. The chain joins TRBV28 to TRBJ1-1; unclear D gene. The sequenced fragment ends 3 residues before the CDR3 boundary, so the rest is inferred from the germline J gene. The CDR3 sequence is 13 residues long. Germline V gene data show CDR1 as MDHEN and CDR2 as SYDVKM. The V end lost 2 bases, the J end lost 1 base, and 5 bases lay between the germline ends. Full variable domain (remainder filled in from reference TRBV28 and TRBJ1-1): DVKVTQSSRYLVKRTGEKVFLECVQDMDHENMFWYRQDPGLGLRLIYFSYDVKMKEKGDIPEGYSVSREKKERFSLILESASTNQTSMYLCASSLKGNTEAFFGQGTRLTVV.

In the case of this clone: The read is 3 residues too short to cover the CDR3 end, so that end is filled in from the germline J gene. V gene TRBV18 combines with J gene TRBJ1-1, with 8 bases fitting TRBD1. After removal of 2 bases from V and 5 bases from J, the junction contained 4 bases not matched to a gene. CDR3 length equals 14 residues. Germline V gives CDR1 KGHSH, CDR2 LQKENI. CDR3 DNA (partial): TGTGCCAGCTCACCATCCAGGGGGCTTACTGAA. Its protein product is CASSPSRGLTE. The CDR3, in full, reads CASSPSRGLTEAFF.

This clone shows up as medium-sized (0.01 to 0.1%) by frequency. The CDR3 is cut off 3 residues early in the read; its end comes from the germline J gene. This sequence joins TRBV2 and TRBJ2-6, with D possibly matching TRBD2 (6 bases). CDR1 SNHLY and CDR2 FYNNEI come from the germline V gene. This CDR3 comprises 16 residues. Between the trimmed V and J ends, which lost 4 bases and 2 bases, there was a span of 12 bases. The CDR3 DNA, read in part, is TGTGCCAGCAGTGTTGGAGGAGGGGCTGGGGCCAACGTC. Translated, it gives CASSVGGGAGANV. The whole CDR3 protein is CASSVGGGAGANVLTF.

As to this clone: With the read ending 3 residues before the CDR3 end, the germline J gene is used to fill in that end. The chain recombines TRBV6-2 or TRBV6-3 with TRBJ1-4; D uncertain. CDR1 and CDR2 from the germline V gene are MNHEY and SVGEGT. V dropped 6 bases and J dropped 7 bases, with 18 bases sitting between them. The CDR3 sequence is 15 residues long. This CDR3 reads CASSPGSQAREKLFF. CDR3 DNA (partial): TGTGCCAGCAGCCCCGGCAGTCAGGCTCGTGAAAAA.

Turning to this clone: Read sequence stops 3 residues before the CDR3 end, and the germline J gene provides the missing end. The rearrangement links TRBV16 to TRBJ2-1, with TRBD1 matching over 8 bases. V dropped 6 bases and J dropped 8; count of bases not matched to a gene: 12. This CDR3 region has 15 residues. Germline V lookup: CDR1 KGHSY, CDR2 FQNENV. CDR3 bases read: TGTGCCAGCAGACCCACAGGGGGTACAGGCGATGAG. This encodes CASRPTGGTGDE. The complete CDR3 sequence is CASRPTGGTGDEQFF.

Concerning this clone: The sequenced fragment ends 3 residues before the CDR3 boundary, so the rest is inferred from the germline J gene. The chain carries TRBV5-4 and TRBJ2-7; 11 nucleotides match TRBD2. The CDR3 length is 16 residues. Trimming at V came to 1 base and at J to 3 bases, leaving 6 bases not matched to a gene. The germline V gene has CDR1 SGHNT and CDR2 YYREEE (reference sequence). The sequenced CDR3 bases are TGTGCCAGCAGCTTGAATGCCGGGACTAGCGGCTACGAG. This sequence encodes CASSLNAGTSGYE. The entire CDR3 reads CASSLNAGTSGYEQYF. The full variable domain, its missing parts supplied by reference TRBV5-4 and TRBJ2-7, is ETGVTQSPTHLIKTRGQQVTLRCSSQSGHNTVSWYQQALGQGPQFIFQYYREEENGRGNFPPRFSGLQFPNYSSELNVNALELDDSALYLCASSLNAGTSGYEQYFGPGTRLTVT.

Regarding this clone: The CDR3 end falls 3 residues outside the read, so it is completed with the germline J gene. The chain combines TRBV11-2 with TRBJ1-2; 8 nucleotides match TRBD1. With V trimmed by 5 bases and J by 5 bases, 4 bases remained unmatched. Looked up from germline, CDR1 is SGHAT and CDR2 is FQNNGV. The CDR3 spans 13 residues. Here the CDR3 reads CASSEQGVYGYTF. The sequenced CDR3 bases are TGTGCCAGCAGCGAACAGGGGGTTTATGGC. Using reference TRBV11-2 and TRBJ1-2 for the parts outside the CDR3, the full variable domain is EAGVAQSPRYKIIEKRQSVAFWCNPISGHATLYWYQQILGQGPKLLIQFQNNGVVDDSQLPKDRFSAERLKGVDSTLKIQPAKLEDSAVYLCASSEQGVYGYTFGSGTRLTVV.

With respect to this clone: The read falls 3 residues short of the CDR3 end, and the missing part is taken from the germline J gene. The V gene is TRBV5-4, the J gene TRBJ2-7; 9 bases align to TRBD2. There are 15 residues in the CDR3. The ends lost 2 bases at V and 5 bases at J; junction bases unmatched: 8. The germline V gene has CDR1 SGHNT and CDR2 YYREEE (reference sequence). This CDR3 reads CASSFASGTRDEQYF. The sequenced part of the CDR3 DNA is TGTGCCAGCAGCTTTGCTAGCGGGACCCGTGACGAG. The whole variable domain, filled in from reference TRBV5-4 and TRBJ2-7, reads ETGVTQSPTHLIKTRGQQVTLRCSSQSGHNTVSWYQQALGQGPQFIFQYYREEENGRGNFPPRFSGLQFPNYSSELNVNALELDDSALYLCASSFASGTRDEQYFGPGTRLTVT.

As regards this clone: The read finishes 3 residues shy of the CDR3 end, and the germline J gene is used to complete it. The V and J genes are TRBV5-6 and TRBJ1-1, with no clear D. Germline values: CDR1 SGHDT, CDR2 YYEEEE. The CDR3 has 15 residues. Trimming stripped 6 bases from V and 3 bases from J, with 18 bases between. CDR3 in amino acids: CASTPWNSPYTEAFF. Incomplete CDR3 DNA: TGTGCCAGCACCCCGTGGAACAGCCCTTACACTGAA.